Given below is one TCR beta chain in context. This CDR3 contains 15 residues. The germline V and J ends were trimmed by 4 bases and 8 bases, with 18 bases remaining between them. Germline loops: CDR1 SGHRS, CDR2 YFSETQ. Participants classified as exposed had met a COVID-19 case within 2 weeks before study entry. This entry comes from a study of blood T cell repertoires in COVID-19. For the study at large: Sources were T cells, B-cell-depleted T cells, or PBMCs; the material itself was cDNA or gDNA.

Sequencing was performed with immunoSEQ multiplex PCR; in TCRdb, only in-frame clones are kept and a portion is missing. The sample comprises a few hundred thousand clones, approximately 90% of which are singletons, and less than 1.5% rests with the top ten. The rearrangement joins TRBV5-1 to TRBJ2-2; D perhaps matches TRBD2 (6 bases). Source material: PBMCs or T cells enriched from blood (not recorded which). The clonotype originates from a woman aged 18-30 years who had been exposed to COVID-19. This chain's CDR3 is CASSARLGDSGELFF. CDR3 DNA: TGCGCCAGCAGCGCCAGACTAGGAGACAGTGGGGAGCTGTTTTTT.